The rows below give T cell receptor beta chains drawn from one sample of a study of cytomegalovirus exposure and HLA in healthy donors. Clones were sequenced by immunoSEQ multiplex PCR, and TCRdb holds only the in-frame ones, with some missing. The table shows some 150,000 clones, with around 85% occurring only once. Specimen: PBMCs. These receptors all stem from a woman in her twenties or thirties in good health and CMV-seronegative. Each CDR3 is given with its conserved first and last residue. D genes are given only for firm matches. Clone size is not always given. Where it is, it says once, few, many or a class for expanded clones.

TGTGCCAGCAGCTCCCAGCGGGAGACCACCTACGAGCAGTACTTC CASSSQRETTYEQYF TRBV6-6 TRBD2 NA TRBJ2-7
TGTGCCAGCACTTCGACTAGCGGGAGGTCCTACGAGCAGTACTTC CASTSTSGRSYEQYF TRBV6-5 TRBD2 NA TRBJ2-7
TGTGCTAGTGGTTTGAGGGTGTCGGGACAGGGGTTCCTTAGCAATCAGCCCCAGCATTTT CASGLRVSGQGFLSNQPQHF TRBV12-5 TRBD1 NA TRBJ1-5
TGTGCCAGTGGCGGGGGGACCCAGTACTTC CASGGGTQYF TRBV19 TRBD2 NA TRBJ2-5
TGCGCCAGCAGCCAAGCGCCAGAGGATGGCGGGGAGCTGTTTTTT CASSQAPEDGGELFF TRBV4-1 NA NA TRBJ2-2
TGTGCCAGCAGCCAAGATATCGGTTTCTCGGGGGAGACCCAGTACTTC CASSQDIGFSGETQYF TRBV14 NA once TRBJ2-5
TGTGCCAGCACCAGGGACAGCTACGAGCAGTACTTC CASTRDSYEQYF TRBV28 TRBD1 NA TRBJ2-7
TGTGCCAGCAGCCTAGGAGCGACTAGCGGGTACGAGCAGTACTTC CASSLGATSGYEQYF TRBV11-3 TRBD2 once TRBJ2-7
TGCGCCAGCAGCGCTTGGCTCGCCCCCACTGAAGCTTTCTTT CASSAWLAPTEAFF TRBV5-1 NA NA TRBJ1-1
TGTGCCAGCGGACTATTGGTTCAGTACTTC CASGLLVQYF TRBV27 NA NA TRBJ2-4
TGTGCCAGCAGCGCGACAGGGGTTAACACTGAAGCTTTCTTT CASSATGVNTEAFF TRBV9 TRBD1 NA TRBJ1-1
TGTGCCAGCAGTCCAGGACTAGCGGGAGCCCAAGAGACCCAGTACTTC CASSPGLAGAQETQYF TRBV27 TRBD2 NA TRBJ2-5
TGTGCCAGTAGAGACAGGGGGCGGGAAAAACTGTTTTTT CASRDRGREKLFF TRBV19 TRBD1 NA TRBJ1-4
TGTGCCAGCAGTAGAATACAAGGGGACACTGAAGCTTTCTTT CASSRIQGDTEAFF TRBV28 NA NA TRBJ1-1
TGTGCCAGCAGTGAAGAAGTGAGCGGGGGCGGGCAGAACATTCAGTACTTC CASSEEVSGGGQNIQYF TRBV6-1 TRBD2 NA TRBJ2-4
TGTGCCAGCAGTTTGGCCCCTTTGAGCGGAGTTAACACCGGGGAGCTGTTTTTT CASSLAPLSGVNTGELFF TRBV27 NA NA TRBJ2-2
TGTGCCAGCAGTTACTCCGCAGCGTTGCAAGAGACCCAGTACTTC CASSYSAALQETQYF TRBV6-5 NA few TRBJ2-5
TGTGCCAGCAGGTCACTCCACGAGCAGTACTTC CASRSLHEQYF TRBV11-2 NA NA TRBJ2-7
TGTGCCAGCAGCCGGACACTCTCCGGGGCCAACGTCCTGACTTTC CASSRTLSGANVLTF TRBV6-1 NA once TRBJ2-6
TGTGCCAGCAGTTTACTAGCGGGGAACACCGGGGAGCTGTTTTTT CASSLLAGNTGELFF TRBV27 TRBD2 NA TRBJ2-2
TGCGCCAGCAGCCCTAATCTACAAGAGACCCAGTACTTC CASSPNLQETQYF TRBV5-1 NA NA TRBJ2-5